The 9 T cell receptor beta chains below were found in one sample sequenced in a study of vaccination effects on CD4 cells after COVID-19. Assay: immunoSEQ multiplex PCR; the TCRdb copy retains only in-frame clones and omits some. The table has 60,000 to 90,000 clones, around 80% seen once. With the ViraFEST assay, the study expanded antigen-specific CD4+ T cells using viral peptide pools, then sequenced them. Following an approximately 11-day culture, CD4+ T cells were purified. Two doses of either BNT162b2 or mRNA-1273 were given to each participant. These receptors' targets are unknown. Specimen: CD4+ T cells from PBMCs cultured with HCoV-229E spike peptides, collected after COVID-19 vaccination. All receptors come from a human donor who received a COVID-19 vaccine.

This clone appeared a single time. The chain combines TRBV27 with TRBJ1-1; TRBD1 aligns across 12 bases. The CDR3 has 15 amino acids. CDR1 and CDR2 (germline): MNHEY, SMNVEV (reference sequence). Unmatched junction bases numbered 8, after V lost 5 bases and J lost 7 bases. CDR3 bases: TGTGCCAGCAGTCCAAGGGACAGGGGGCTTGGTGAAGCTTTCTTT. Translating it yields CASSPRDRGLGEAFF.

The genes are TRBV7-2 and TRBJ1-4; a weak D match, TRBD1 (6 bases). This CDR3 has 15 amino acids. Trimming stripped 5 bases from V and 2 bases from J, with 12 bases between. Germline assignment: CDR1 SGHTA and CDR2 FQGNSA. This chain's CDR3 is CASSTRQATNEKLFF. CDR3 DNA: TGTGCCAGCAGCACCCGACAGGCCACTAATGAAAAACTGTTTTTT.

In its sample, this clone was seen a few times. The chain couples TRBV7-3 to TRBJ2-1; maybe TRBD1 (5 bases). CDR1 is SGHTA, CDR2 FQGTGA, per germline. The CDR3 contains 15 residues. Trimming removed 0 bases at V and 0 bases at J, with 6 bases between. The CDR3 reads CASSLTGDSYNEQFF. CDR3 coding DNA: TGTGCCAGCAGCTTAACAGGGGACTCCTACAATGAGCAGTTCTTC.

The V and J genes are TRBV5-5 and TRBJ1-2; possible D gene TRBD1, 6 bases. CDR3 length: 14 residues. CDR1 SGHKS and CDR2 YYEKEE come from the germline V gene (reference sequence). The germline V and J ends were trimmed by 1 base and 8 bases, with 15 bases remaining between them. CDR3 sequence reads: CASSLRDRRSGYTF. The CDR3 bases are TGTGCCAGCAGCTTGCGCGACAGGCGCTCGGGCTACACCTTC.

The rearrangement joins TRBV6-5 to TRBJ2-5; the D gene could be TRBD1 or TRBD2 (5 bases each). The CDR3 runs 14 residues. Trimming took off 6 bases at V and 2 bases at J, with 13 bases between the two ends. CDR1 is MNHEY and CDR2 is SVGAGI in the germline V gene. The CDR3 region is CASRRQRGQETQYF. Written as DNA, the CDR3 is TGTGCCAGCAGACGACAGAGGGGACAAGAGACCCAGTACTTC.

Here the CDR3 DNA reads TGTGCCAGCAGCACACAGGGGGCCGGAGGCTACACCTTC. Protein: CASSTQGAGGYTF. The chain has TRBV2 and TRBJ1-2; 9 nucleotides align to TRBD1. Unmatched junction bases numbered 7, after V lost 6 bases and J lost 8 bases. CDR1 SNHLY and CDR2 FYNNEI come from the germline V gene. The CDR3 is 13 amino acids. The variable domain in full, with the rest retrieved from reference TRBV2 and TRBJ1-2, is EPEVTQTPSHQVTQMGQEVILRCVPISNHLYFYWYRQILGQKVEFLVSFYNNEISEKSEIFDDQFSVERPDGSNFTLKIRSTKLEDSAMYFCASSTQGAGGYTFGSGTRLTVV.

V and J are TRBV11-3 and TRBJ1-6; D not resolved. The CDR3 has 15 residues. Germline lookup yields CDR1 SGHNT and CDR2 YENEEA. Trimming left V 2 bases short and J 7 bases short, with 12 bases between. The DNA of the CDR3 is TGTGCCAGCAGCTTAAGCGAGGACCGGAATTCACCCCTCCACTTT. It yields the protein CASSLSEDRNSPLHF.

The V gene is TRBV5-1, the J gene TRBJ1-2; a possible D gene is TRBD1 (5 bases). The V and J ends lost 7 bases and 8 bases respectively, with 18 bases between them. Germline values: CDR1 SGHRS, CDR2 YFSETQ. CDR3 length: 13 amino acids. The CDR3 nucleotides read TGCGCCAGCTCCATTGAGGCAGGGATAGGCTACACCTTC. Protein: CASSIEAGIGYTF.

This clone was seen a few times. The rearrangement uses TRBV7-3 and TRBJ2-3, with 7 positions matching TRBD2. J lost 4 bases, V lost 3 bases, and 7 bases had no gene match. The CDR3 loop spans 15 amino acids. Germline CDR1 and CDR2: SGHTA and FQGTGA. The CDR3 reads CASSFGGIGADTQYF. DNA for the CDR3: TGTGCCAGCAGCTTCGGGGGGATTGGGGCAGATACGCAGTATTTT. Complete variable domain (other parts from reference TRBV7-3 and TRBJ2-3): GAGVSQTPSNKVTEKGKYVELRCDPISGHTALYWYRQSLGQGPEFLIYFQGTGAADDSGLPNDRFFAVRPEGSVSTLKIQRTERGDSAVYLCASSFGGIGADTQYFGPGTRLTVL.